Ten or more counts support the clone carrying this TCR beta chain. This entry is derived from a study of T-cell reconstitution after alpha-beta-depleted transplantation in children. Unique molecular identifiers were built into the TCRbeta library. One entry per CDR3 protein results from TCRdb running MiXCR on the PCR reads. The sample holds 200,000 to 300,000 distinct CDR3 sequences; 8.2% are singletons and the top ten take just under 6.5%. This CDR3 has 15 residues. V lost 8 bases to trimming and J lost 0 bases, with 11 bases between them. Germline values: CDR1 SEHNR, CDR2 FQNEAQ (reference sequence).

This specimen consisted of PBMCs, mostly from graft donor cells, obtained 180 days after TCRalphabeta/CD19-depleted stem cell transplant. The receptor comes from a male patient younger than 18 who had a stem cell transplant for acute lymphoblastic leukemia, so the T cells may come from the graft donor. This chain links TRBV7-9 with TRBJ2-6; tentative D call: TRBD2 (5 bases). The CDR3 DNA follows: TGTGCCAGCCGTAGACGGGGCTCTGGGGCCAACGTCCTGACTTTC. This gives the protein CASRRRGSGANVLTF.